The 16 T cell receptor beta chains presented below share a single source sample, sequenced in a study of T cell responses to AZD1222 COVID-19 vaccine. Produced via immunoSEQ multiplex PCR; TCRdb's table is partial and in-frame only. The sample yields approximately 100,000 clones, around nine tenths seen once. The source material was peripheral blood, sampled on day 0 of AZD1222 vaccination. Receptors originate from an adult in good health.

The chain links TRBV11-2 to TRBJ2-2; 8 bases agree with TRBD2. CDR1 is SGHAT, CDR2 FQNNGV, per germline. The CDR3 totals 14 residues. V was pared by 5 bases and J by 4 bases, with 3 bases of the junction left unmatched. The CDR3 region has the DNA TGTGCCAGCAGCCCCCGGGAGGGCACCGGGGAGCTGTTTTTT. It codes for CASSPREGTGELFF.

The rearrangement links TRBV9 to TRBJ1-3; D uncertain. There are 17 residues in the CDR3. The germline V and J ends were trimmed by 1 base and 0 bases, with 14 bases remaining between them. Germline CDR1 and CDR2: SGDLS and YYNGEE. For the CDR3, the DNA is TGTGCCAGCAGCGTAAAGGGTGCATCGAGCTCTGGAAACACCATATATTTT. Its translation is CASSVKGASSSGNTIYF.

This chain links TRBV7-9 with TRBJ1-2; TRBD1 agrees at 7 bases. The V gene end was trimmed by 5 bases and the J gene end by 3 bases; junction bases not matched to a gene: 6. Germline CDR1 reads SEHNR; CDR2 reads FQNEAQ (reference sequence). The CDR3 is 14 residues long. For the CDR3, the DNA is TGTGCCAGCAGCCCACGGACAGGCTACTATGGCTACACCTTC. This codes for CASSPRTGYYGYTF.

This clone has at least ten counts. This chain joins TRBV10-1 and TRBJ1-6; tentatively, D is TRBD1 (6 bases). CDR3 length: 17 residues. V lost 0 bases, J lost 7 bases, and 16 bases lay in between. Germline assignment: CDR1 WNHNN and CDR2 SYGVQD (reference sequence). The CDR3 region is CASSESEQGNKNSPLHF. CDR3 coding DNA: TGCGCCAGCAGTGAGTCGGAACAGGGAAATAAAAATTCACCCCTCCACTTT.

The chain carries TRBV18 and TRBJ2-7, with 9 bases identical to TRBD1. From germline, CDR1 is KGHSH and CDR2 LQKENI. This CDR3 is 16 amino acids long. V shed 4 bases and J 4 bases; nucleotides not matched to a gene: 11. The CDR3 DNA sequence: TGTGCCAGCTCACTCTCCTTAGGACAGGGGAGGTACGAGCAGTACTTC. Protein product: CASSLSLGQGRYEQYF.

This clone was counted a few times. The chain is built from TRBV28 and TRBJ1-5, with D uncertain. CDR3 size: 13 residues. CDR1 MDHEN and CDR2 SYDVKM come from the germline V gene. CDR3 sequence reads: CESRPSSNQPQHF. CDR3 in DNA: TGTGAGTCACGGCCTTCTAGCAATCAGCCCCAGCATTTT.

The V and J genes are TRBV9 and TRBJ1-6, with D maybe TRBD1 (5 bases). V was shortened by 0 bases and J by 6 bases, with 10 bases between the two germline ends. The V gene's germline CDR1 is SGDLS and CDR2 YYNGEE. CDR3 length equals 15 residues. In DNA, the CDR3 is TGTGCCAGCAGCGTAGTGGGGGGTTCTAATTCACCCCTCCACTTT. Translation gives CASSVVGGSNSPLHF.

The DNA of the CDR3 is TGTGCCAGCAGCCAAGGGTCCTTGAACACTGAAGCTTTCTTT. Residues: CASSQGSLNTEAFF. This chain joins TRBV4-2 and TRBJ1-1; D ambiguous. Germline V gives CDR1 LGHNA, CDR2 YNFKEQ. The V and J ends lost 1 base and 0 bases respectively, with 6 bases between them. The CDR3 length is 14 residues.

This chain uses TRBV18 with TRBJ2-7, with 10 bases identical to TRBD1. Germline CDR1 reads KGHSH; CDR2 reads LQKENI. The CDR3 consists of 15 residues. J gave up 6 bases and V 6 bases, and 11 bases lay outside the gene matches. CDR3 sequence (DNA): TGTGCCAGCTCTCCGACGGACAGGGGGGCTCTCGAGCAGTACTTC. Translated, it gives CASSPTDRGALEQYF.

The chain combines TRBV11-2 with TRBJ1-3, with D uncertain. The ends were cut back, 2 bases at V and 5 bases at J, with 4 bases in the middle. Germline V gene data show CDR1 as SGHAT and CDR2 as FQNNGV. The CDR3 extends over 12 amino acids. CDR3 amino acids: CASSLIRNTIYF. For the CDR3, the DNA is TGTGCCAGCAGCTTAATAAGAAACACCATATATTTT.

This chain connects TRBV10-3 to TRBJ1-4; D might be TRBD1 (5 bases). The V gene lost 4 bases and the J gene lost 5 bases, with 14 bases spanning the gap. The CDR3 sequence is 15 residues long. The germline V gene has CDR1 ENHRY and CDR2 SYGVKD. The CDR3 here is CAISAGTSRNEKLFF. The CDR3 DNA sequence: TGTGCCATCAGTGCGGGGACTTCTAGGAATGAAAAACTGTTTTTT.

The chain employs TRBV30 and TRBJ2-1, with D uncertain. This CDR3 comprises 14 residues. Germline values: CDR1 GTSNPN, CDR2 SVGIG (reference sequence). Between the trimmed V and J ends, which lost 0 bases and 4 bases, there was a span of 10 bases. The CDR3 loop is CAWSVRSGYNEQFF. The CDR3 DNA reads as TGTGCCTGGAGTGTAAGGTCCGGGTACAATGAGCAGTTCTTC.

The chain uses TRBV5-4 and TRBJ2-7; a possible D gene is TRBD1 (5 bases). Germline CDR1 and CDR2: SGHNT and YYREEE (reference sequence). Trimming shortened V by 3 bases and J by 2 bases, and 12 bases separated the two germline ends. This CDR3 region has 14 residues. In nucleotides, the CDR3 is TGTGCCAGCAGCTCCCCGACAGTCACCTACGAGCAGTACTTC. The encoded protein is CASSSPTVTYEQYF.

This rearrangement joins TRBV9 to TRBJ2-3; 9 nucleotides agree with TRBD2. CDR1 is SGDLS, CDR2 YYNGEE, per germline. V lost 3 bases and J lost 5; bases outside the gene matches: 10. CDR3 length equals 16 residues. The CDR3 nucleotides are TGTGCCAGCAGCGACCGGGGAGCGGGGGGAGGAGATACGCAGTATTTT. Protein sequence: CASSDRGAGGGDTQYF.

The chain is built from TRBV3-1 (or the pseudogene TRBV3-2) and TRBJ2-1; perhaps TRBD2 as D (7 bases). The CDR3 spans 18 residues. Trimming left V 4 bases short and J 8 bases short, with 27 bases between. In germline, CDR1 is LGHDT, CDR2 YNNKEL (reference sequence). DNA of the CDR3: TGTGCCAGCAGCCGTTCCCCTCCTCCCTGGGGGGGGCCTCATGAGCAGTTCTTC. Protein: CASSRSPPPWGGPHEQFF.

This clone was found once. V and J are TRBV20-1 and TRBJ2-7, with no clear D. The CDR3 contains 11 residues. V lost 1 base to trimming and J lost 2 bases, with 3 bases between them. Germline V gives CDR1 DFQATT, CDR2 SNEGSKA (reference sequence). The CDR3 here is CSARGAYEQYF. The CDR3 nucleotides are TGCAGTGCTAGAGGAGCCTACGAGCAGTACTTC.